Below are 16 T cell receptor beta chains sequenced from a single sample in a study of identifying expanded T cells in peripheral blood. The table came from immunoSEQ multiplex PCR; TCRdb's copy has only in-frame clones and leaves some out. Here the sample spans around 99,000 clones, roughly nine tenths being singletons. What was sequenced was blood. These receptors were obtained from a person aged 18 to 75 in good health.

This clone was seen just once. The chain links TRBV12-5 to TRBJ2-3; D not certain. V lost 0 bases to trimming and J lost 4 bases, with 2 bases between them. Germline V gene data show CDR1 as LGHNT and CDR2 as FRNRAP. CDR3 size: 12 residues. The CDR3 nucleotides are TGTGCTAGTGGTTTGGTGTCAGATACGCAGTATTTT. Translation gives CASGLVSDTQYF.

This clone has only one observation. This chain links TRBV19 with TRBJ2-2, with a weak D call TRBD1 (6 bases). This CDR3 is built from 13 residues. CDR1 and CDR2 (germline): LNHDA, SQIVND (reference sequence). V was cut by 5 bases and J by 7 bases, with 11 bases left in between. The CDR3 DNA follows: TGTGCCAGTAGTCGAAGACAGGACGGGGAGCTGTTTTTT. Amino acid sequence: CASSRRQDGELFF.

The genes are TRBV7-2 and TRBJ2-7, with TRBD1 matching 7 bases. The germline V gene has CDR1 SGHTA and CDR2 FQGNSA. This CDR3 spans 13 amino acids. The ends lost 3 bases at V and 3 bases at J; junction bases unmatched: 2. The CDR3 is CASSFRGNYEQYF. CDR3 sequence (DNA): TGTGCCAGCAGCTTCAGGGGGAACTACGAGCAGTACTTC. The whole variable domain, remainder taken from reference TRBV7-2 and TRBJ2-7, is GAGVSQSPSNKVTEKGKDVELRCDPISGHTALYWYRQSLGQGLEFLIYFQGNSAPDKSGLPSDRFSAERTGGSVSTLTIQRTQQEDSAVYLCASSFRGNYEQYFGPGTRLTVT.

The chain carries TRBV5-8 and TRBJ2-7; 10 bases are a match to TRBD1. The CDR3 has 14 residues. Germline V CDR1 and CDR2: SGHTS, YDEGEE. V trimming: 5 bases; J trimming: 5 bases; junction bases outside the gene matches: 7. CDR3 in DNA: TGTGCCAGCAGGCAGACAGGGGGCTTCGACGAGCAGTACTTC. Its protein product is CASRQTGGFDEQYF.

The chain combines TRBV15 with TRBJ1-1; D is unclear. The V gene lost 4 bases and the J gene lost 2 bases, with 14 bases spanning the gap. The CDR3 length is 15 residues. Germline V gives CDR1 LNHNV, CDR2 YYDKDF (reference sequence). Here the CDR3 DNA reads TGTGCCACCAGCAAAGCCCGACACTCCAACACTGAAGCTTTCTTT. This encodes CATSKARHSNTEAFF.

CDR3 in DNA: TGTGCCAGCAGCACGGGGACTTACAATGAGCAGTTCTTC. Translated, it gives CASSTGTYNEQFF. J is TRBJ2-1 and V is TRBV11-1; D perhaps matches TRBD2 (6 bases). Per the germline V gene, CDR1 is SGHAT and CDR2 is FQDESV (reference sequence). The CDR3 runs to 13 residues. The germline V and J ends were trimmed by 5 bases and 4 bases, with 9 bases remaining between them.

The V and J genes are TRBV6-1 and TRBJ2-4; D gene unclear. Trimming pared 6 bases from V and 7 bases from J, leaving 13 bases between. Germline CDR1 reads MNHNS; CDR2 reads SASEGT. The CDR3 extends over 13 amino acids. The CDR3 loop is CASRWNSPNIQYF. CDR3 bases: TGTGCCAGCAGGTGGAATAGCCCGAACATTCAGTACTTC.

Details on this clone: A read error may account for a junction end that differs from germline. The chain has TRBV4-1 and TRBJ1-2; 7 positions match TRBD1. Germline-derived CDR1 and CDR2 are MGHRA and YSYEKL. The CDR3 has 15 residues. The CDR3 DNA reads as TGCGCCAGCAGCCAAGCCTCCCCCCTTCCACAGGGGAAAGTGTTC. It yields the protein CASSQASPLPQGKVF.

V is TRBV7-3 and J is TRBJ1-2; TRBD1 aligns across 8 bases. The J segment lost 8 bases and the V segment lost 2 bases, leaving 10 bases of the junction unmatched. The germline CDR1 and CDR2 sequences are SGHTA and FQGTGA. The CDR3 contains 15 residues. CDR3 amino acids: CASSLESQGVTGYTF. Written as DNA, the CDR3 is TGTGCCAGCAGCTTAGAGTCACAGGGGGTGACGGGCTACACCTTC.

V usage is TRBV11-2 and J usage is TRBJ2-7; TRBD1 aligns across 9 bases. Trimming at V came to 2 bases and at J to 4 bases, leaving 3 bases not matched to a gene. This CDR3 comprises 14 residues. Germline V gene lookup returns CDR1 SGHAT and CDR2 FQNNGV. The CDR3 coding sequence is TGTGCCAGCAGCTTAAGAGGGACAGGGTACGAGCAGTACTTC. Protein: CASSLRGTGYEQYF.

In its sample, this clone was seen once. The rearrangement uses TRBV5-1 and TRBJ1-2, with TRBD1 identical over 7 bases. The length of the CDR3 is 15 residues. Germline V gene data show CDR1 as SGHRS and CDR2 as YFSETQ. V gave up 4 bases and J gave up 4 bases; unmatched junction bases: 10. CDR3 sequence reads: CASSPTGEPGYGYTF. CDR3 nucleotides: TGCGCCAGCAGCCCAACAGGGGAACCGGGCTATGGCTACACCTTC.

The rearrangement links TRBV13 to TRBJ1-3, with a possible D match to TRBD1 (6 bases). The CDR3 spans 14 residues. V lost 5 bases and J 0 bases, leaving 8 bases between the germline ends. CDR1 is PRHDT, CDR2 FYEKMQ, per germline (reference sequence). CDR3: CASSRQDSGNTIYF. The DNA of the CDR3 is TGTGCCAGCAGCCGACAGGACTCTGGAAACACCATATATTTT.

V gene TRBV5-1 combines with J gene TRBJ2-5; TRBD2 matches 10 bases. V trimming: 3 bases; J trimming: 5 bases; junction bases outside the gene matches: 1. Germline V gene sequence: CDR1 SGHRS, CDR2 YFSETQ. The CDR3 has 13 amino acids. DNA of the CDR3: TGCGCCAGCAGCTCGGGACTAGCGGAGACCCAGTACTTC. Encoded protein: CASSSGLAETQYF.

This clone was counted between two and nine times. The rearrangement uses TRBV7-3 and TRBJ2-2; D is possibly TRBD2 (6 bases). This CDR3 contains 14 residues. Trimming took off 2 bases at V and 8 bases at J, with 12 bases between the two ends. The germline CDR1 and CDR2 sequences are SGHTA and FQGTGA. CDR3 residues: CASSLGGRLGELFF. The CDR3 nucleotides read TGTGCCAGCAGCTTAGGAGGGAGACTGGGGGAGCTGTTTTTT.

The J gene is TRBJ2-1, the V gene TRBV29-1, with D possibly TRBD2 on 6 matching bases. Germline V gene data show CDR1 as SQVTM and CDR2 as ANQGSEA. This CDR3 is built from 12 residues. V was cut by 8 bases and J by 8 bases, with 16 bases left in between. CDR3 amino acids: CSTKLANYEQFF. The CDR3 DNA reads as TGCAGCACCAAACTAGCTAACTATGAGCAGTTCTTC.

The chain carries TRBV2 and TRBJ2-5, with TRBD1 matching 9 bases. The germline gives CDR1 SNHLY, CDR2 FYNNEI. Losses at the gene ends were 6 bases for V and 9 bases for J; bases not matched to a gene: 11. The CDR3 spans 14 residues. CDR3 region: CASSDRGAQGAQYF. The CDR3 DNA follows: TGTGCCAGCAGCGACAGGGGGGCTCAGGGGGCCCAGTACTTC.